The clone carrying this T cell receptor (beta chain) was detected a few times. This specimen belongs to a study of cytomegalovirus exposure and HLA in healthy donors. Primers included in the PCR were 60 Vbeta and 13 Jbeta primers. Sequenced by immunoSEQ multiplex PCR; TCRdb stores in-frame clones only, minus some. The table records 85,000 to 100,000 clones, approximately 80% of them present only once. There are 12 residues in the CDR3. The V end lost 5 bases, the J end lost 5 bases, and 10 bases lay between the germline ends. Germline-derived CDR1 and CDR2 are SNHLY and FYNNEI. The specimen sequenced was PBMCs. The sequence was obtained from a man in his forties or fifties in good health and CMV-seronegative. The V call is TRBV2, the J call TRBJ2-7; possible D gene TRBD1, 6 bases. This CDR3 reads CASSTGSDEQYF. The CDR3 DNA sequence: TGTGCCAGCAGTACAGGGTCTGACGAGCAGTACTTC.